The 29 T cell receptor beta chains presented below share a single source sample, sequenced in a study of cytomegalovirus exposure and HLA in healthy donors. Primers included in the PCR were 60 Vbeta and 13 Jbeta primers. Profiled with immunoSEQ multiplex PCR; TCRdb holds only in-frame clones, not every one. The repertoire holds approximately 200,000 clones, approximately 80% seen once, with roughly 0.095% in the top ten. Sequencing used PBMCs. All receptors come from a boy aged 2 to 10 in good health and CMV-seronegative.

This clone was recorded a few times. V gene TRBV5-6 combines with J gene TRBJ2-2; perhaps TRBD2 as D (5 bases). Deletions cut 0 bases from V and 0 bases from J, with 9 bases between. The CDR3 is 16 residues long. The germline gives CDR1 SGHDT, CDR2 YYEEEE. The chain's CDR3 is CASSLVSASNTGELFF. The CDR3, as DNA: TGTGCCAGCAGCTTGGTTAGCGCGTCGAACACCGGGGAGCTGTTTTTT.

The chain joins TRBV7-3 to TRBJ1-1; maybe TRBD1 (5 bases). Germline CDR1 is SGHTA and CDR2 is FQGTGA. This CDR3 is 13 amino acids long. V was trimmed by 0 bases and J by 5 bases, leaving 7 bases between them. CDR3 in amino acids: CASSLTGGTEAFF. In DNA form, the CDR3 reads TGTGCCAGCAGCTTAACCGGGGGGACTGAAGCTTTCTTT. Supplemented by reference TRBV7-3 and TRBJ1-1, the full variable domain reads GAGVSQTPSNKVTEKGKYVELRCDPISGHTALYWYRQSLGQGPEFLIYFQGTGAADDSGLPNDRFFAVRPEGSVSTLKIQRTERGDSAVYLCASSLTGGTEAFFGQGTRLTVV.

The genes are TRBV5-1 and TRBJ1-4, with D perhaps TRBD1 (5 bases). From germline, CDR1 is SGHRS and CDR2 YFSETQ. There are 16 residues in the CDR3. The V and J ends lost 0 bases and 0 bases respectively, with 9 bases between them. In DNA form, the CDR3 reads TGCGCCAGCAGCTTGGAAGGGGCCACAACTAATGAAAAACTGTTTTTT. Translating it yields CASSLEGATTNEKLFF.

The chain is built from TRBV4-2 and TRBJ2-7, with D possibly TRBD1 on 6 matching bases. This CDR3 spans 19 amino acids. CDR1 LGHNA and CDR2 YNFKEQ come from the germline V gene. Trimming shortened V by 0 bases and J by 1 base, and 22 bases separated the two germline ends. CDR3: CASSQDSLLQGWYSYEQYF. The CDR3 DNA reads TGTGCCAGCAGCCAAGACAGCCTGCTCCAGGGGTGGTATTCCTACGAGCAGTACTTC.

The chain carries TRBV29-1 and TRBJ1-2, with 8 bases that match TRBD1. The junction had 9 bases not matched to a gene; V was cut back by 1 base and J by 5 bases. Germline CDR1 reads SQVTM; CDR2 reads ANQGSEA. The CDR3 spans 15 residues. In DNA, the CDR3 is TGCAGCGTTGAAGTAGGAGACAGGGGCCCATATGGCTACACCTTC. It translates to CSVEVGDRGPYGYTF.

In DNA, the CDR3 is TGCGCCAGCAGCTTGGCCTGGACACGAAACACTGAAGCTTTCTTT. Translation: CASSLAWTRNTEAFF. This chain links TRBV5-1 with TRBJ1-1; perhaps TRBD1 as D (5 bases). The ends were cut back, 0 bases at V and 2 bases at J, with 11 bases in the middle. Per the germline V gene, CDR1 is SGHRS and CDR2 is YFSETQ. The CDR3 extends over 15 amino acids. Full variable domain (missing parts from reference TRBV5-1 and TRBJ1-1): KAGVTQTPRYLIKTRGQQVTLSCSPISGHRSVSWYQQTPGQGLQFLFEYFSETQRNKGNFPGRFSGRQFSNSRSEMNVSTLELGDSALYLCASSLAWTRNTEAFFGQGTRLTVV.

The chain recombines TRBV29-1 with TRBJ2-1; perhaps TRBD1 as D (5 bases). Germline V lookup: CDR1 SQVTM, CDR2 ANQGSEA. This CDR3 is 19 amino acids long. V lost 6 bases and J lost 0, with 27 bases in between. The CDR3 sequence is CSVGKGIRQLSYSYNEQFF. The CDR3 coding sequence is TGCAGCGTGGGAAAGGGAATAAGACAGCTTTCATACTCCTACAATGAGCAGTTCTTC.

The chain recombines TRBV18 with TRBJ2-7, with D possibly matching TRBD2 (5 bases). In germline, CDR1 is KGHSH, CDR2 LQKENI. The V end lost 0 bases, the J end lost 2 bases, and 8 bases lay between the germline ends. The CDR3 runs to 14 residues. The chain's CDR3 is CASSPPGRPYEQYF. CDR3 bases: TGTGCCAGCTCACCACCGGGGAGACCCTACGAGCAGTACTTC. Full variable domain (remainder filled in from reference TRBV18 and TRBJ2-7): NAGVMQNPRHLVRRRGQEARLRCSPMKGHSHVYWYRQLPEEGLKFMVYLQKENIIDESGMPKERFSAEFPKEGPSILRIQQVVRGDSAAYFCASSPPGRPYEQYFGPGTRLTVT.

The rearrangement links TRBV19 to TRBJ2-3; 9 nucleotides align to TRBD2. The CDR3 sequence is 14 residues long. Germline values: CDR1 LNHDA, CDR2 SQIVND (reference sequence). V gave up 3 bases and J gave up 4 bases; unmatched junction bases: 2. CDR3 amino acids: CASSIGGGADTQYF. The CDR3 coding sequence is TGTGCCAGTAGTATTGGCGGGGGGGCAGATACGCAGTATTTT.

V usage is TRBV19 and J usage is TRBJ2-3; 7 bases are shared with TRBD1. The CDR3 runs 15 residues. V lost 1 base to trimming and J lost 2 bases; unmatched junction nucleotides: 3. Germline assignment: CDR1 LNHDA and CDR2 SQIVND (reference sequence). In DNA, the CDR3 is TGTGCCAGTAGTATAGGACAGGGATTCACAGATACGCAGTATTTT. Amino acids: CASSIGQGFTDTQYF.

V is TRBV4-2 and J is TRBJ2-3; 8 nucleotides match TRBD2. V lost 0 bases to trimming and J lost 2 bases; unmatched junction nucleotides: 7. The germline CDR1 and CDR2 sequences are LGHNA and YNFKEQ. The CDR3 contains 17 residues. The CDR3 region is CASSQESGGGITDTQYF. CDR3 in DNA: TGTGCCAGCAGCCAAGAGTCCGGGGGGGGAATCACAGATACGCAGTATTTT.

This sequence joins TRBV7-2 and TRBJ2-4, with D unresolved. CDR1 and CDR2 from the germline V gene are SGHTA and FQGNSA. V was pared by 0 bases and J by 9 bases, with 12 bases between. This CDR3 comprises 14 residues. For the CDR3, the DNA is TGTGCCAGCAGCTTAGCCACGACTCGCGTCATTCAGTACTTC. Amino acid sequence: CASSLATTRVIQYF.

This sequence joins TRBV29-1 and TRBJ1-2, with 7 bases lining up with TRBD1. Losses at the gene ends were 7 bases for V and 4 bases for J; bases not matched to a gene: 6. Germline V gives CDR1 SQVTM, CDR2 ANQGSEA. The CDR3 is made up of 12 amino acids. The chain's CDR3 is CSAGQAGYGYTF. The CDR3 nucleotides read TGCAGCGCAGGACAGGCTGGCTATGGCTACACCTTC.

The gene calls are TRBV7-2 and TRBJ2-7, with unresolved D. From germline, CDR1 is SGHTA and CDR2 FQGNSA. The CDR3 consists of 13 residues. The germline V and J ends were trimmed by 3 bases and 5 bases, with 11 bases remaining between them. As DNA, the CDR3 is TGTGCCAGCAGCTTGCCATCGGTAAACGAGCAGTACTTC. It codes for CASSLPSVNEQYF. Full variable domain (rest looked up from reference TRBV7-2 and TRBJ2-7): GAGVSQSPSNKVTEKGKDVELRCDPISGHTALYWYRQSLGQGLEFLIYFQGNSAPDKSGLPSDRFSAERTGGSVSTLTIQRTQQEDSAVYLCASSLPSVNEQYFGPGTRLTVT.

The CDR3 bases are TGTGCCAGCAGTTATGGCAGACAGGGGAGTTCACCCCTCCACTTT. Translating it yields CASSYGRQGSSPLHF. This chain uses TRBV2 with TRBJ1-6; the match to TRBD1 covers 8 bases. Trimming at V came to 5 bases and at J to 9 bases, leaving 9 bases not matched to a gene. Germline V gene sequence: CDR1 SNHLY, CDR2 FYNNEI. CDR3 length: 15 amino acids.

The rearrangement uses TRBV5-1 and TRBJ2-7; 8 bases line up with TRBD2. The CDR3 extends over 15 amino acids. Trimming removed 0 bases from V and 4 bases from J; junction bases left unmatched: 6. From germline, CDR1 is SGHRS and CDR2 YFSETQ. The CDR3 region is CASSLAGGAGYEQYF. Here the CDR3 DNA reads TGCGCCAGCAGCTTGGCCGGGGGGGCCGGGTACGAGCAGTACTTC.

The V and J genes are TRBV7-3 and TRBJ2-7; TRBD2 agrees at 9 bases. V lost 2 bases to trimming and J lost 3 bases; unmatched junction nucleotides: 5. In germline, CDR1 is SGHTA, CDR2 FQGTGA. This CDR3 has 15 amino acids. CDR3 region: CASSLGGGAVYEQYF. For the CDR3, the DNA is TGTGCCAGCAGCTTAGGCGGGGGGGCCGTCTACGAGCAGTACTTC.

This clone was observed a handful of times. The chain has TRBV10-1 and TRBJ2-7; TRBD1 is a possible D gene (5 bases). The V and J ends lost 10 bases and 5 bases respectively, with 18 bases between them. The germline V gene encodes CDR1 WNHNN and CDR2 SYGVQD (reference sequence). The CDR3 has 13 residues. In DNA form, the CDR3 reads TGCGCCACTCCGACAGTCCGCCCCCACGAGCAGTACTTC. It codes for CATPTVRPHEQYF.

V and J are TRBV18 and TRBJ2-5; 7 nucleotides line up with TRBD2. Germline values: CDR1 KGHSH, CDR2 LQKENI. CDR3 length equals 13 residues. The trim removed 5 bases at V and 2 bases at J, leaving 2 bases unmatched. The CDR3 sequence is CASSGREQETQYF. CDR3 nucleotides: TGTGCCAGCTCAGGGAGGGAGCAAGAGACCCAGTACTTC.

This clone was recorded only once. The CDR3 spells CASSVKGDSYNEQFF. The CDR3 bases are TGTGCCAGCAGCGTTAAGGGGGACTCCTACAATGAGCAGTTCTTC. The chain recombines TRBV9 with TRBJ2-1; weak D call: TRBD1 (6 bases). The CDR3 contains 15 residues. Trimming removed 2 bases from V and 0 bases from J, with 9 bases in between. The germline V gene has CDR1 SGDLS and CDR2 YYNGEE.

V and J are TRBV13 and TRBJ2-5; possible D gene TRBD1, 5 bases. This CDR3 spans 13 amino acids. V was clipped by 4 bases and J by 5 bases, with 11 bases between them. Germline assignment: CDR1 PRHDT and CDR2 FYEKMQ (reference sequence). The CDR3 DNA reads TGTGCCAGCAGCTCCTCCAGGGTCGAGACCCAGTACTTC. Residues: CASSSSRVETQYF.

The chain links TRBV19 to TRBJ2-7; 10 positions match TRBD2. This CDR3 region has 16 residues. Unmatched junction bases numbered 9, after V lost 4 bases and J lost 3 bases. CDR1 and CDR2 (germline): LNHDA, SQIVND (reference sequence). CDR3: CASSSSALAGFYEQYF. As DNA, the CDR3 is TGTGCCAGTAGTAGCTCGGCACTAGCGGGGTTCTACGAGCAGTACTTC.

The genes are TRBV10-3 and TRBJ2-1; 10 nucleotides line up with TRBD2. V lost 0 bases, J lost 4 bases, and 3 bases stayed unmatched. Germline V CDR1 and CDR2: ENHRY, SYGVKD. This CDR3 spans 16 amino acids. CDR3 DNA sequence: TGTGCCATCAGTGAGTCTCTAGCGGGGGTGTACAATGAGCAGTTCTTC. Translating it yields CAISESLAGVYNEQFF.

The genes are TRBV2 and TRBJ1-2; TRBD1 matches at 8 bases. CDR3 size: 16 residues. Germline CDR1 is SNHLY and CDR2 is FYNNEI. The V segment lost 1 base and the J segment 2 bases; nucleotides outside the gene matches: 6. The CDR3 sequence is CASSEGQGRGNYGYTF. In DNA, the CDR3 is TGTGCCAGCAGTGAAGGACAGGGGAGGGGAAACTATGGCTACACCTTC.

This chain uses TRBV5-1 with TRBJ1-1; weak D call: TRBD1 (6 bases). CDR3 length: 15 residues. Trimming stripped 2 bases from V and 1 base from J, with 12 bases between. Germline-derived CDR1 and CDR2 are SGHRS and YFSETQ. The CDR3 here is CASSLIQGANTEAFF. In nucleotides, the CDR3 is TGCGCCAGCAGCTTAATACAGGGCGCGAACACTGAAGCTTTCTTT.

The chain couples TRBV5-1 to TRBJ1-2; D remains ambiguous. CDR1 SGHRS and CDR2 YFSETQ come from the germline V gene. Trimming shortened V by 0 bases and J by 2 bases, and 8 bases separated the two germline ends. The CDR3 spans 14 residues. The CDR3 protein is CASSLDSSNYGYTF. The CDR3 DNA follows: TGCGCCAGCAGCTTGGACAGCTCAAACTATGGCTACACCTTC.

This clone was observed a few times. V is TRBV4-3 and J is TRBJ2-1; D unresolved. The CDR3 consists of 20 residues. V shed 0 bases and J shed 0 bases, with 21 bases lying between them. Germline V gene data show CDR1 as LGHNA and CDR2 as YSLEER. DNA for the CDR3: TGCGCCAGCAGCCAAGATGCCATTGGGCACCTAAAGAGCTCCTACAATGAGCAGTTCTTC. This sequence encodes CASSQDAIGHLKSSYNEQFF.

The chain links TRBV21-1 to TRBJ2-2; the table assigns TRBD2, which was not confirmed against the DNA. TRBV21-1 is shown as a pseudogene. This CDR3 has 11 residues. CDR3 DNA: TGTGCCAGCATCCTCTGCGGGGAGCTGTTTTTT. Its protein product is CASILCGELFF.

DNA of the CDR3: TGTGCCAGCAGTCGGGGAGGATCGGGTCCACCCCTCCACTTT. As protein: CASSRGGSGPPLHF. The rearrangement links TRBV27 to TRBJ1-6; D uncertain. CDR1 is MNHEY and CDR2 is SMNVEV in the germline V gene (reference sequence). This CDR3 has 14 amino acids. Deletions cut 5 bases from V and 11 bases from J, with 16 bases between.